A selection of T cell receptor beta chains follows, all from one sample in a study of regulatory T cells in long-lasting Graves disease. TCRdb passed the multiplex PCR reads through MiXCR, listing each CDR3 protein once. The sample lists hundreds of thousands of distinct CDR3 sequences, 15% to 20% occurring once. The specimen was peripheral blood mononuclear cells (PBMCs), collected at new diagnosis, from a patient treated with antithyroid drugs. The receptors originated from a female donor with Graves disease. Both conserved end residues are part of each CDR3. Fields, in order: clone size, D gene, V gene, J gene, CDR3 DNA, CDR3 protein. A D gene is named only where the DNA matches it firmly. Where a row states a size, it is once, few, many or the class of an expanded clone; other rows omit it.

>-|-|TRBV6-2/TRBV6-3|TRBJ1-1
TGTGCCAGCAGTTACTCACACCAGGCGAGCGCTGAAGCTTTCTTT
CASSYSHQASAEAFF
>many|-|TRBV11-2|TRBJ2-2
TGTGCCAGCAGCTTAGTGGTGCAGGGGGAGCTGTTTTTT
CASSLVVQGELFF
>many|-|TRBV30|TRBJ2-5
TGTGCCTGGACGGAAGAGTACCAAGAGACCCAGTACTTC
CAWTEEYQETQYF
>-|TRBD1|TRBV7-9|TRBJ2-5
TGTGCCAGCAGCTTAGACAGGGGCGAGGAGACCCCGTACTTC
CASSLDRGEETPYF
>many|-|TRBV2|TRBJ1-2
TGTGCCAGCAGTCCTACAGGGATGGGGTATGGCTACACCTTC
CASSPTGMGYGYTF
>few|TRBD2|TRBV7-9|TRBJ2-7
TGTGCCAGCAGCTTAGCGGTGGGAGGGCTCCCACACGAGCAGTACTTC
CASSLAVGGLPHEQYF
>-|TRBD1|TRBV9|TRBJ2-1
TGTGCCAGCAGCGCAAAGGGGGCGCTTAATGAGCAGTTCTTC
CASSAKGALNEQFF
>many|-|TRBV20-1|TRBJ2-1
TGCAGTGCTATGGAGCGCTATGAGCAGTTCTTC
CSAMERYEQFF
>many|TRBD2|TRBV7-2|TRBJ2-3
TGTGCCAGCAGCTTCGAAAAGACTAGCGGAACACCCGATACGCAGTATTTT
CASSFEKTSGTPDTQYF
>many|-|TRBV6-1|TRBJ2-5
TGTGCCAGCAGTGACCCCCAGTACTTC
CASSDPQYF
>many|TRBD1|TRBV7-9|TRBJ1-2
TGTGCCAGCAGCGGCCGGGACAGGGGTAACTATGGCTACACCTTC
CASSGRDRGNYGYTF
>many|-|TRBV11-2|TRBJ1-6
TGTGCCAGCAGCAGTGACAGGCGTAATTCACCCCTCCACTTT
CASSSDRRNSPLHF
>many|-|TRBV7-8|TRBJ1-1
TGTGCCAGCAGCTTAGATACCTGGGTGACACAAGCTTTCTTT
CASSLDTWVTQAFF
>few|-|TRBV12-3/TRBV12-4|TRBJ2-1
TGTGCCAGCGGTTTAGGGGGATCTGAGCGCAATGAGCAGTTCTTC
CASGLGGSERNEQFF
>many|TRBD1|TRBV7-9|TRBJ2-1
TGTGCCAGCAGCTCGTCGACAGGGGGATCCGACAATGAGCAGTTCTTC
CASSSSTGGSDNEQFF
>many|-|TRBV20-1|TRBJ2-7
TGCAGTGCTAGAGTCCCGCTCTTGGGCCTTAGCTCCTACGAGCAGTACTTC
CSARVPLLGLSSYEQYF
>many|TRBD1|TRBV6-1|TRBJ1-1
TGTGCCAGCAGTCCCGGACAGGGGATAATGAACACTGAAGCTTTCTTT
CASSPGQGIMNTEAFF
>few|-|TRBV6-1|TRBJ2-3
TGTGCCAGCAGTGGCAGGGGTGGGAAGGGAGATACGCAGTATTTT
CASSGRGGKGDTQYF
>few|-|TRBV19|TRBJ1-5
TGTGCCAGTAGTGGGACACTCAATCAGCCCCAGCATTTT
CASSGTLNQPQHF
>many|TRBD2|TRBV4-1|TRBJ2-7
TGCGCCAGCAGCCAAGGTCTAAGGACTAGCGGGACCTACGAGCAGTACTTC
CASSQGLRTSGTYEQYF
>-|-|TRBV4-1|TRBJ1-3
TGCGCCAGCAGCCAACCGATCCGGGGGCGAACTGGAAACACCATATATTTT
CASSQPIRGRTGNTIYF
>few|TRBD2|TRBV3-1|TRBJ2-7
TGTGCCAGCAGCACCTCTTGGCGACTAGCGGCTAAGGGGTCCTACGAGCAGTACTTC
CASSTSWRLAAKGSYEQYF
>many|-|TRBV3-1|TRBJ2-7
TGTGCCAGCAGCCCATCAAGGGGAGCTTTGTTTGAGCAGTACTTC
CASSPSRGALFEQYF
>-|TRBD1|TRBV19|TRBJ2-7
TGTGCCACTCGACAGGGGGCATTAGGAGAGCAGTACTTC
CATRQGALGEQYF
>few|TRBD1|TRBV29-1|TRBJ1-4
TGCAGCGTCTACCAGGCAGGGGGTTTTAATGAAAAACTGTTTTTT
CSVYQAGGFNEKLFF
>many|-|TRBV9|TRBJ1-5
TGTGCCAGCAGCCCTCGGACGGGACAGCCCCAGCATTTT
CASSPRTGQPQHF
>many|-|TRBV6-1|TRBJ1-6
TGTGCCAGCAGTGAAGCACCAGGAAACTCCTATAATTCACCCCTCCACTTT
CASSEAPGNSYNSPLHF
>many|TRBD1|TRBV25-1|TRBJ1-4
TGTGCCAGCAGCGGTACTCAGGGGGTTTCTAATGAAAAACTGTTTTTT
CASSGTQGVSNEKLFF
>few|-|TRBV6-1|TRBJ1-1
TGTGCCAGCACATCCCACCTAAACTCTGAAGCTTTCTTT
CASTSHLNSEAFF
>-|TRBD2|TRBV4-2|TRBJ2-3
TGTGCCAGCAGCCAAGCCCAGGGACTAGCGGGAGTGGGCACAGATACGCAGTATTTT
CASSQAQGLAGVGTDTQYF
>many|-|TRBV6-1|TRBJ2-7
TGTGCCAGCTCCTTTAGCGGCTCCTACGAGCAGTACTTC
CASSFSGSYEQYF
>many|TRBD2|TRBV13|TRBJ2-1
TGTGCCAGCAGCCAGGAAAGACTAGCGGGAGCTACTAATGAGCAGTTCTTC
CASSQERLAGATNEQFF
>-|TRBD2|TRBV19|TRBJ2-3
TGTGCCAGTAGCCCCGCCGCCCCGGGGCGGGAGGAGCGCCCAGATACGCAGTATTTT
CASSPAAPGREERPDTQYF
>many|-|TRBV12-5|TRBJ2-2
TGTGCTAGTGGTTTAGACCTCAGGAACGGGGAGCTGTTTTTT
CASGLDLRNGELFF
>many|-|TRBV5-1|TRBJ2-1
TGCGCCAGCGGTAGCGGAATCATCAGCTACAATGAGCAGTTCTTC
CASGSGIISYNEQFF
>-|TRBD2|TRBV7-2|TRBJ2-1
TGTGCCAGCAGTTGGGGCAGCGGGAGGGCCGATGAGCAGTTCTTC
CASSWGSGRADEQFF
>many|TRBD2|TRBV28|TRBJ2-7
TGTGCCAGCCTAAGAGGGACTAGAGGCGAGCAGTACTTC
CASLRGTRGEQYF
>few|-|TRBV7-3|TRBJ1-5
TGTGCCAGCAGCCCTACCCTCCGGGCGAGGAGGGGAGATCAGCCCCAGCATTTT
CASSPTLRARRGDQPQHF
>few|TRBD2|TRBV20-1|TRBJ2-3
TGCAGTGCAGACCTTAGCGGGAGCACAGATACGCAGTATTTT
CSADLSGSTDTQYF
>-|TRBD1|TRBV5-1|TRBJ2-1
TGCGCCAGCAGCTCGACAGGGGGTCTTTATGAGCAGTTCTTC
CASSSTGGLYEQFF
>many|TRBD1|TRBV7-9|TRBJ1-5
TGTGCCAGCAGCTCCGGCGACAGGGCCAATCAGCCCCAGCATTTT
CASSSGDRANQPQHF
>many|-|TRBV2|TRBJ1-1
TGTGCCAGCAGTACCCCGGGCAGGAACACTGAAGCTTTCTTT
CASSTPGRNTEAFF